This T cell receptor (beta chain) is from a study of T-cell memory formation after mild COVID-19. Study summary: TCR clusters showed largely donor specificity.

From 5'RACE with constant-segment primers came TCR alpha and TCR beta cDNA libraries that carried sample barcodes and UMIs. MiXCR, run by TCRdb on the 5' RACE reads, gives a single entry per CDR3 protein. The sample contains 65,000 to 90,000 distinct CDR3 sequences, 10% to 15% of which appear only once. This CDR3 is 13 amino acids long. V shed 3 bases, J shed 5 bases, and the junction held 1 base outside the gene matches. The germline gives CDR1 SEHNR, CDR2 FQNEAQ (reference sequence). Points from the study as a whole: Clones contracting over day 15 to 85 were CD4/CD8 balanced, with later expanders leaning CD4+. Shrinking CD4+ clones resided mostly in CM and EM, and CD8+ ones in EMRA.

This clonotype occurred many times. Its specificity is not known. Source material: PBMCs or a T cell subset sorted from them (not recorded which). The sequence was collected from a man between 18 and 35 years old who had mild COVID-19 (a few samples of this study predate the infection). Cell type and time point are not known. The V gene is TRBV7-9, the J gene TRBJ2-1, with TRBD1 matching 7 bases. In DNA form, the CDR3 reads TGTGCCAGCAGCTTGACAGGGAACAATGAGCAGTTCTTC. Translation: CASSLTGNNEQFF.